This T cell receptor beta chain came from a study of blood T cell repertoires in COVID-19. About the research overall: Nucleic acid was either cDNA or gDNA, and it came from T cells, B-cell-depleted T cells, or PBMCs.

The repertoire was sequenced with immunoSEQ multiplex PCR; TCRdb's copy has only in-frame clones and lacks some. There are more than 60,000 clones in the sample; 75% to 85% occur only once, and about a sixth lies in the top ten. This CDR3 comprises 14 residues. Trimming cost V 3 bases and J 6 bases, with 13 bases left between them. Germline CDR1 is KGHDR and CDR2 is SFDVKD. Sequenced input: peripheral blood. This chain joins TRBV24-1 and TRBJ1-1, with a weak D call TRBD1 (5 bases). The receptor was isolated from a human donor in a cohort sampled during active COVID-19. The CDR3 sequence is CATSDTRPGAEAFF. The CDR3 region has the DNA TGTGCCACCAGTGATACCCGACCGGGGGCTGAAGCTTTCTTT.